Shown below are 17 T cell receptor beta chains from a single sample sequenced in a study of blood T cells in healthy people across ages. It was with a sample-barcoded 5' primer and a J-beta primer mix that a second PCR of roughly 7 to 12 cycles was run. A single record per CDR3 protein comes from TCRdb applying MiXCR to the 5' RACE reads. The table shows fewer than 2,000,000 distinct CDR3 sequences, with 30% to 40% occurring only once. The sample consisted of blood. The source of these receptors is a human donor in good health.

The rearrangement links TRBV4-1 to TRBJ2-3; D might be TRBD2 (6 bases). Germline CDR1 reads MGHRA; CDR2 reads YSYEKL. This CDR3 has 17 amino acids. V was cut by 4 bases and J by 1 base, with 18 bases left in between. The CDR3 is CASSLAGGGDRTDTQYF. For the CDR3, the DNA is TGCGCCAGCAGCCTCGCCGGGGGTGGGGACCGCACAGATACGCAGTATTTT.

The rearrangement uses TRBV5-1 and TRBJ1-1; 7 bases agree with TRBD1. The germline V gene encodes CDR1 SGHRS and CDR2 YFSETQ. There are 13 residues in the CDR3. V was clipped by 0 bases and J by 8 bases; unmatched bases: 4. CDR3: CASSLGTGNEAFF. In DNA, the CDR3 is TGCGCCAGCAGCTTGGGGACAGGAAACGAAGCTTTCTTT. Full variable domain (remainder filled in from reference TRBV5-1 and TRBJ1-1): KAGVTQTPRYLIKTRGQQVTLSCSPISGHRSVSWYQQTPGQGLQFLFEYFSETQRNKGNFPGRFSGRQFSNSRSEMNVSTLELGDSALYLCASSLGTGNEAFFGQGTRLTVV.

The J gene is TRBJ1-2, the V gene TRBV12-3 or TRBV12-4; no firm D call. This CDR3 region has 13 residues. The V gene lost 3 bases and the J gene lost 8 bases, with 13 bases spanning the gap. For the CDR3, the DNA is TGTGCCAGCAGTTTGGGCAAAGGCGGCGGCTACACCTTC. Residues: CASSLGKGGGYTF.

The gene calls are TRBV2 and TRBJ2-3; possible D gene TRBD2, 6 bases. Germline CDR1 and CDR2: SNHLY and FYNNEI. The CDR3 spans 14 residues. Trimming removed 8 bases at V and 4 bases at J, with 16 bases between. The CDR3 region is CASAARASADTQYF. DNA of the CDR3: TGTGCCAGCGCAGCGCGGGCTAGCGCAGATACGCAGTATTTT.

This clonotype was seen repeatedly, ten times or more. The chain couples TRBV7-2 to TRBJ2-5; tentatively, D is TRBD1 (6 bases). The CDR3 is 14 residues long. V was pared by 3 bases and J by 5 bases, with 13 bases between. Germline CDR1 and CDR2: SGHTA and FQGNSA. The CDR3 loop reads CASSFSGVEETQYF. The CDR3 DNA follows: TGTGCCAGCAGCTTTTCAGGGGTGGAGGAGACCCAGTACTTC.

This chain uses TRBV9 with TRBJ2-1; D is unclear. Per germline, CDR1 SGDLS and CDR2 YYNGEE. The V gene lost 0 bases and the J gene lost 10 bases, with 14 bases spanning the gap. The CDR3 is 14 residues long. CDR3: CASSVGPPSREQFF. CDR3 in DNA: TGTGCCAGCAGCGTAGGACCCCCCTCACGGGAGCAGTTCTTC.

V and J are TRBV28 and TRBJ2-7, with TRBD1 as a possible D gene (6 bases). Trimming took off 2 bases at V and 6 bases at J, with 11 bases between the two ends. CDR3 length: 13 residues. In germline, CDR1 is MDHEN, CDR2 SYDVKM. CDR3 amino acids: CASSLAAGVEQYF. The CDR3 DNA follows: TGTGCCAGCAGTTTAGCCGCAGGGGTCGAGCAGTACTTC. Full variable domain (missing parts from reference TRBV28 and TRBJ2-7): DVKVTQSSRYLVKRTGEKVFLECVQDMDHENMFWYRQDPGLGLRLIYFSYDVKMKEKGDIPEGYSVSREKKERFSLILESASTNQTSMYLCASSLAAGVEQYFGPGTRLTVT.

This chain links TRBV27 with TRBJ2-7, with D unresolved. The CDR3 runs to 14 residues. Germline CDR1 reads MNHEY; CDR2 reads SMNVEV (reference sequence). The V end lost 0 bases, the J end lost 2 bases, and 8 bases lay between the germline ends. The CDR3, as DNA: TGTGCCAGCAGTTTATCGCTTAGCACCTACGAGCAGTACTTC. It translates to CASSLSLSTYEQYF.

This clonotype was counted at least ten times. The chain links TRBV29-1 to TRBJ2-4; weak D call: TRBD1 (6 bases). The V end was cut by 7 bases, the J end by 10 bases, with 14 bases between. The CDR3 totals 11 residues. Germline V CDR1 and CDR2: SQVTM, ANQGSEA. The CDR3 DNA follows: TGCAGCGGGGCGACAGGCCTTATTCAGTACTTC. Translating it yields CSGATGLIQYF.

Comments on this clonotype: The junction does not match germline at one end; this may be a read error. The CDR3 DNA reads TGTGCCAGCAGCTTATGGACAGGGGGCGCAGGGAGCAATCAACCCCAGCATTTT. Its protein product is CASSLWTGGAGSNQPQHF. The chain is built from TRBV7-9 and TRBJ1-5; 11 bases are shared with TRBD1. The CDR3 spans 18 residues. The germline CDR1 and CDR2 sequences are SEHNR and FQNEAQ (reference sequence).

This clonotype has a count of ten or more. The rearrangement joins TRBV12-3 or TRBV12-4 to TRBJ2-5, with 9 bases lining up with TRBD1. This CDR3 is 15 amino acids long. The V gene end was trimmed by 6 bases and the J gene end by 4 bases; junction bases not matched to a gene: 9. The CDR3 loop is CASSPDRGSGETQYF. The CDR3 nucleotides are TGTGCCAGCAGCCCTGACAGGGGGAGCGGAGAGACCCAGTACTTC.

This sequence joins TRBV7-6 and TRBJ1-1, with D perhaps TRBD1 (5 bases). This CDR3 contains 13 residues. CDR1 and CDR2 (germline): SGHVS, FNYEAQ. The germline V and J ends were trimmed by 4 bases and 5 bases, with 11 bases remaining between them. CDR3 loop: CASSWDLRTEAFF. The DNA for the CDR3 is TGTGCCAGCAGCTGGGACCTGAGGACTGAAGCTTTCTTT.

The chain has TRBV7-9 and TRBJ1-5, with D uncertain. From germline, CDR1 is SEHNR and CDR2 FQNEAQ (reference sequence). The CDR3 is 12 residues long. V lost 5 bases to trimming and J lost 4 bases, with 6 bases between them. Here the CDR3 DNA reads TGTGCCAGCAGCGTCCTGAATCAGCCCCAGCATTTT. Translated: CASSVLNQPQHF.

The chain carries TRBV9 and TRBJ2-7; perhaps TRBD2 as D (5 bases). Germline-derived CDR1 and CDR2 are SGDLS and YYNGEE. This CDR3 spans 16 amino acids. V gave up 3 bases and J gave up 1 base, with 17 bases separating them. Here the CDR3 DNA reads TGTGCCAGCAGCGCCTCTCAGATAGCGCAATCCTACGAGCAGTACTTC. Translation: CASSASQIAQSYEQYF.

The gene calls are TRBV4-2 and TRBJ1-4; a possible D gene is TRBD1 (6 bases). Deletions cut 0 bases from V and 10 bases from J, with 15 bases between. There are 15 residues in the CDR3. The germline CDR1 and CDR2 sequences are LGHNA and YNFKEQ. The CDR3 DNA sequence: TGTGCCAGCAGCCAAGAGCAACAGGGTTGGGGAAAACTGTTTTTT. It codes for CASSQEQQGWGKLFF.

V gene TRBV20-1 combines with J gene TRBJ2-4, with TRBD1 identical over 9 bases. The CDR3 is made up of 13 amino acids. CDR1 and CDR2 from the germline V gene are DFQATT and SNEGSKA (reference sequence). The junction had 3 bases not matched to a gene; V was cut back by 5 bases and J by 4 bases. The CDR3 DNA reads TGCAGTGCTTTCGGGACAGGGAAAAACATTCAGTACTTC. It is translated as CSAFGTGKNIQYF.

CDR3: CASSQDGGTGIDYGYTF. The DNA for the CDR3 is TGTGCCAGCAGCCAAGATGGAGGGACAGGAATTGACTATGGCTACACCTTC. The chain carries TRBV4-2 and TRBJ1-2; 8 bases are a match to TRBD1. This CDR3 has 17 amino acids. The V segment lost 0 bases and the J segment 3 bases; nucleotides outside the gene matches: 9. The germline gives CDR1 LGHNA, CDR2 YNFKEQ.